The present T cell receptor beta chain was sequenced within a study of human T cells and chemical hapten exposure. The CDR3 is 15 amino acids. Germline V gene data show CDR1 as ENHRY and CDR2 as SYGVKD. Trimming at V came to 3 bases and at J to 2 bases, leaving 2 bases not matched to a gene. TCRdb reanalysed the RACE reads using MiXCR and keeps one entry per CDR3 protein. The data show around 350,000 distinct CDR3 sequences, with about 5% seen just once and about 7.7% held by the top ten. Time point meaning: pre-sensitization, week 0. Documented treatment: therapeutic diphenylcyclopropenone sensitization with weekly scalp DPC.

The input for sequencing was whole blood, taken in connection with sensitization to the hapten diphenylcyclopropenone (DPC). The clonotype originates from a woman between 18 and 30 years old with alopecia areata. Some clones in this sample may be carry-over from other donors' samples. The chain joins TRBV10-3 to TRBJ1-5, with 9 bases fitting TRBD1. CDR3 sequence (DNA): TGTGCCATCAGTGATTGGACAGGGGGCAATCAGCCCCAGCATTTT. Translation: CAISDWTGGNQPQHF.